These 32 T cell receptor beta chains were all obtained from the same sample, sequenced in a study of blood T cell repertoires in COVID-19. Method: immunoSEQ multiplex PCR; TCRdb's copy keeps in-frame clones and lacks some. This repertoire shows hundreds of thousands of clones, roughly 90% found once; its top ten account for roughly 0.78%. Sequences were obtained from peripheral blood. The origin of the receptors is a man aged 18 to 30 with COVID-19, enrolled during active disease.

The rearrangement links TRBV28 to TRBJ1-5; D is uncertain. This CDR3 comprises 14 residues. V lost 6 bases, J lost 4 bases, and 13 bases lay in between. Germline V gene data show CDR1 as MDHEN and CDR2 as SYDVKM. The CDR3 nucleotides are TGTGCCAGCAGCCACTCCAGAGGTAATCAGCCCCAGCATTTT. Encoded protein: CASSHSRGNQPQHF.

The chain recombines TRBV5-1 with TRBJ2-3; perhaps TRBD2 as D (5 bases). The CDR3 runs 18 residues. V was clipped by 1 base and J by 0 bases, with 18 bases between them. CDR1 and CDR2 from the germline V gene are SGHRS and YFSETQ. CDR3 coding DNA: TGCGCCAGCAGCTTGTGGGCGTCTAGCCTCCGTAGCACAGATACGCAGTATTTT. Residues: CASSLWASSLRSTDTQYF.

This chain joins TRBV6-1 and TRBJ1-5; no clear D. CDR3 length equals 15 residues. Trimming left V 3 bases short and J 4 bases short, with 13 bases between. CDR1 MNHNS and CDR2 SASEGT come from the germline V gene. CDR3 bases: TGTGCCAGCAGTGATGTGGGTATGGAGAATCAGCCCCAGCATTTT. This codes for CASSDVGMENQPQHF.

The V and J genes are TRBV19 and TRBJ2-6, with 7 bases identical to TRBD2. This CDR3 contains 16 residues. Germline V CDR1 and CDR2: LNHDA, SQIVND (reference sequence). V gave up 4 bases and J gave up 4 bases; unmatched junction bases: 7. CDR3: CASSTILAPGANVLTF. CDR3 DNA sequence: TGTGCCAGTAGTACCATACTAGCGCCCGGGGCCAACGTCCTGACTTTC.

The gene calls are TRBV6-5 and TRBJ2-1; D is unresolved. Germline CDR1 reads MNHEY; CDR2 reads SVGAGI. V lost 5 bases to trimming and J lost 8 bases, with 13 bases between them. This CDR3 has 13 residues. The CDR3 region is CASSPQVGYEQFF. Written as DNA, the CDR3 is TGTGCCAGCAGTCCTCAGGTTGGGTATGAGCAGTTCTTC.

This clone was picked up one time. The chain recombines TRBV2 with TRBJ2-4, with TRBD1 matching 7 bases. Unmatched junction bases numbered 5, after V lost 1 base and J lost 8 bases. Germline-derived CDR1 and CDR2 are SNHLY and FYNNEI. CDR3 size: 14 residues. The DNA of the CDR3 is TGTGCCAGCAGTGAAGTACAGGGGAAGGACATTCAGTACTTC. It codes for CASSEVQGKDIQYF.

The V call is TRBV25-1, the J call TRBJ1-1; D perhaps matches TRBD1 (5 bases). This CDR3 has 15 residues. Germline loops: CDR1 MGHDK, CDR2 SYGVNS. V lost 0 bases and J 3 bases, leaving 11 bases between the germline ends. CDR3: CASSEYKGGDTEAFF. CDR3 bases: TGTGCCAGCAGTGAATATAAAGGAGGGGACACTGAAGCTTTCTTT.

The genes are TRBV2 and TRBJ2-2; D not certain. The CDR3 is 15 residues long. The V end was cut by 1 base, the J end by 5 bases, with 11 bases between. Per the germline V gene, CDR1 is SNHLY and CDR2 is FYNNEI. The CDR3 DNA reads TGTGCCAGCAGTGAAGGCGGCGGAGAAACCGGGGAGCTGTTTTTT. Encoded protein: CASSEGGGETGELFF.

CDR3 loop: CASSDRLKPQETQYF. DNA of the CDR3: TGTGCCAGCAGTGACAGGCTCAAACCCCAAGAGACCCAGTACTTC. The genes are TRBV6-1 and TRBJ2-5; D is undetermined. Trimming left V 3 bases short and J 1 base short, with 12 bases between. There are 15 residues in the CDR3. The germline CDR1 and CDR2 sequences are MNHNS and SASEGT.

V is TRBV27 and J is TRBJ1-6; possible D gene TRBD1, 5 bases. The CDR3 is 15 amino acids. CDR1 and CDR2 from the germline V gene are MNHEY and SMNVEV (reference sequence). V lost 3 bases and J 7 bases, leaving 13 bases between the germline ends. CDR3 protein: CASSLGPSGNSPLHF. The CDR3 region has the DNA TGTGCCAGCAGTTTGGGGCCCTCAGGCAATTCACCCCTCCACTTT.

This clone was seen only once. V and J are TRBV7-6 and TRBJ2-5; TRBD2 agrees at 7 bases. The CDR3 contains 15 residues. The V gene's germline CDR1 is SGHVS and CDR2 FNYEAQ. The junction had 8 bases not matched to a gene; V was cut back by 5 bases and J by 2 bases. The CDR3 DNA sequence: TGTGCCAGCAGCCCTGGTGGGGGAGGGCAAGAGACCCAGTACTTC. It encodes CASSPGGGGQETQYF.

The rearrangement uses TRBV30 and TRBJ2-7; 7 bases map to TRBD2. The trim removed 0 bases at V and 5 bases at J, leaving 10 bases unmatched. CDR1 is GTSNPN and CDR2 is SVGIG in the germline V gene (reference sequence). This CDR3 contains 15 residues. The chain's CDR3 is CAWSVLLAAWDEQYF. As DNA, the CDR3 is TGTGCCTGGAGTGTGCTCCTAGCGGCCTGGGACGAGCAGTACTTC.

The chain joins TRBV24-1 to TRBJ2-7; D is uncertain. The CDR3 runs 13 residues. Germline V gene data show CDR1 as KGHDR and CDR2 as SFDVKD. Trimming cost V 3 bases and J 0 bases, with 5 bases left between them. As DNA, the CDR3 is TGTGCCACCAGTGATACAAGCTCCTACGAGCAGTACTTC. This translates into CATSDTSSYEQYF.

V usage is TRBV27 and J usage is TRBJ2-7; TRBD1 matches at 7 bases. CDR1 and CDR2 from the germline V gene are MNHEY and SMNVEV (reference sequence). V lost 6 bases, J lost 0 bases, and 5 bases stayed unmatched. The CDR3 is 14 amino acids. As DNA, the CDR3 is TGTGCCAGCAGCCCTAGGGGGCACTCCTACGAGCAGTACTTC. Its translation is CASSPRGHSYEQYF.

The V call is TRBV2, the J call TRBJ1-1; 9 bases are shared with TRBD1. The germline V gene has CDR1 SNHLY and CDR2 FYNNEI. This CDR3 region has 15 residues. The V and J ends lost 6 bases and 0 bases, in that order; junction bases with no gene match: 5. The CDR3 DNA sequence: TGTGCCAGCAGCCTACAGGGGGCCCTGAACACTGAAGCTTTCTTT. It yields the protein CASSLQGALNTEAFF.

This clone occurred a few times. This chain joins TRBV4-1 and TRBJ1-2; 8 bases are shared with TRBD1. This CDR3 spans 15 amino acids. The trim removed 1 base at V and 4 bases at J, leaving 5 bases unmatched. The V gene's germline CDR1 is MGHRA and CDR2 YSYEKL. CDR3 region: CASSQGPDRAYGYTF. Written as DNA, the CDR3 is TGCGCCAGCAGCCAAGGTCCGGACAGGGCCTATGGCTACACCTTC.

The CDR3 loop is CASRRTGTYETQYF. The DNA for the CDR3 is TGCGCCAGCAGGAGGACAGGGACTTACGAGACCCAGTACTTC. The chain has TRBV5-1 and TRBJ2-5, with TRBD1 identical over 8 bases. Germline V gene sequence: CDR1 SGHRS, CDR2 YFSETQ. Unmatched junction bases numbered 8, after V lost 5 bases and J lost 5 bases. The CDR3 runs 14 residues.

The chain links TRBV7-8 to TRBJ2-2; 14 bases are shared with TRBD2. Germline V gene sequence: CDR1 SGHVS, CDR2 FQNEAQ. The CDR3 covers 18 residues. The J segment lost 4 bases and the V segment lost 7 bases, leaving 11 bases of the junction unmatched. The CDR3 region is CASTIKRTSGRPTGELFF. CDR3 DNA: TGTGCCAGCACCATTAAAAGGACTAGCGGGAGGCCCACCGGGGAGCTGTTTTTT.

This rearrangement joins TRBV11-3 to TRBJ2-3; 10 bases map to TRBD1. Germline V gene lookup returns CDR1 SGHNT and CDR2 YENEEA. With 4 bases clipped from V and 2 bases from J, the junction kept 12 bases outside the gene matches. The CDR3 runs 18 residues. In nucleotides, the CDR3 is TGTGCCAGCAGCTCCCTAGGGGGACAGGGGCATTTCACAGATACGCAGTATTTT. It encodes CASSSLGGQGHFTDTQYF.

There are a few counts of this clone. This sequence joins TRBV7-3 and TRBJ1-3; D is ambiguous. This CDR3 has 14 amino acids. In germline, CDR1 is SGHTA, CDR2 FQGTGA. V shed 1 base and J shed 2 bases, with 6 bases lying between them. The CDR3 region has the DNA TGTGCCAGCAGCTTAAGTACTGCTGGAAACACCATATATTTT. It is translated as CASSLSTAGNTIYF.

This clone was counted only a few times. The chain is built from TRBV11-2 and TRBJ2-7, with 13 bases aligning to TRBD2. The V and J ends lost 5 bases and 2 bases, in that order; junction bases with no gene match: 6. The CDR3 extends over 16 amino acids. Germline V gene data show CDR1 as SGHAT and CDR2 as FQNNGV. The CDR3 bases are TGTGCCAGCAGCCGTCCTACTAGCGGGAGGGCCTACGAGCAGTACTTC. The encoded protein is CASSRPTSGRAYEQYF.

The genes are TRBV12-3 or TRBV12-4 and TRBJ1-1; maybe TRBD1 (5 bases). This CDR3 is built from 13 residues. Between the trimmed V and J ends, which lost 6 bases and 10 bases, there was a span of 18 bases. This CDR3 reads CASSPTGEMGAFF. DNA of the CDR3: TGTGCCAGCAGCCCGACGGGGGAAATGGGAGCTTTCTTT.

The chain carries TRBV11-2 and TRBJ1-4; D may be TRBD1 (5 bases). The CDR3 totals 14 residues. The germline V gene has CDR1 SGHAT and CDR2 FQNNGV. Trimming removed 0 bases from V and 9 bases from J, with 11 bases in between. CDR3 nucleotide sequence: TGTGCCAGCAGCTTAGACGGACAATCGAAAAAACTGTTTTTT. As protein: CASSLDGQSKKLFF.

This clone was detected once. The chain carries TRBV12-3 or TRBV12-4 and TRBJ2-1; possible D gene TRBD1, 5 bases. The CDR3 has 13 residues. Trimming pared 6 bases from V and 4 bases from J, leaving 10 bases between. The CDR3, as DNA: TGTGCCAGCAGGCTGGACAATTACAATGAGCAGTTCTTC. Its protein product is CASRLDNYNEQFF.

This clone has just one count. The chain joins TRBV11-2 to TRBJ1-6; no definite D call. Trimming cost V 1 base and J 7 bases, with 14 bases left between them. The V gene's germline CDR1 is SGHAT and CDR2 FQNNGV. CDR3 size: 16 residues. CDR3 sequence (DNA): TGTGCCAGCAGCTTAGGTGGTGCCACAACGAATTCACCCCTCCACTTT. This sequence encodes CASSLGGATTNSPLHF.

The chain is built from TRBV9 and TRBJ2-5; D not certain. Trimming took 0 bases from V and 3 from J, leaving 6 bases between them. CDR1 and CDR2 from the germline V gene are SGDLS and YYNGEE. CDR3 length: 13 residues. The CDR3 coding sequence is TGTGCCAGCAGCGTAGGTCAGGAAGAGACCCAGTACTTC. It is translated as CASSVGQEETQYF.

The chain recombines TRBV5-5 with TRBJ2-5; 7 nucleotides agree with TRBD2. J gave up 5 bases and V 2 bases, and 6 bases lay outside the gene matches. Germline V lookup: CDR1 SGHKS, CDR2 YYEKEE (reference sequence). This CDR3 spans 14 amino acids. DNA for the CDR3: TGTGCCAGCAGCTTCCCGAGCGGGGAGGAGACCCAGTACTTC. It codes for CASSFPSGEETQYF.

This clone was detected once. The J gene is TRBJ1-2, the V gene TRBV18; no reliable D call. Deletions cut 2 bases from V and 6 bases from J, with 19 bases between. This CDR3 is built from 16 residues. Germline CDR1 is KGHSH and CDR2 is LQKENI. The CDR3 nucleotides read TGTGCCAGCTCACCAGATCGGGATGAATCAAGGGATGGCTACACCTTC. This encodes CASSPDRDESRDGYTF.

The chain combines TRBV7-9 with TRBJ2-6; 9 bases are a match to TRBD1. With 7 bases clipped from V and 0 bases from J, the junction kept 10 bases outside the gene matches. Germline V gene lookup returns CDR1 SEHNR and CDR2 FQNEAQ (reference sequence). The CDR3 has 18 amino acids. This CDR3 reads CASTRQGDFISGANVLTF. The CDR3 DNA sequence: TGTGCCAGCACTAGACAGGGGGACTTCATCTCTGGGGCCAACGTCCTGACTTTC.

The chain is built from TRBV7-9 and TRBJ1-6; possible D gene TRBD1, 6 bases. The CDR3 consists of 15 residues. Trimming pared 5 bases from V and 9 bases from J, leaving 17 bases between. The germline V gene has CDR1 SEHNR and CDR2 FQNEAQ (reference sequence). Written as DNA, the CDR3 is TGTGCCAGCAGCACATGGGACACCGGCGGTTCACCCCTCCACTTT. Its translation is CASSTWDTGGSPLHF.

The V gene is TRBV2, the J gene TRBJ2-2; D remains unclear. V was clipped by 8 bases and J by 5 bases, with 9 bases between them. Germline V gene data show CDR1 as SNHLY and CDR2 as FYNNEI. This CDR3 spans 12 amino acids. The CDR3 DNA sequence: TGTGCCAGCCAACAACAGACCGGGGAGCTGTTTTTT. Encoded protein: CASQQQTGELFF.

The rearrangement uses TRBV15 and TRBJ2-1, with 8 bases that match TRBD1. CDR3 length equals 14 residues. Trimming removed 1 base from V and 5 bases from J; junction bases left unmatched: 1. Germline V gives CDR1 LNHNV, CDR2 YYDKDF (reference sequence). The CDR3 here is CATSRGGQDNEQFF. The CDR3 region has the DNA TGTGCCACCAGCAGAGGGGGACAGGACAATGAGCAGTTCTTC. The variable domain in full, completed from reference TRBV15 and TRBJ2-1, reads DAMVIQNPRYQVTQFGKPVTLSCSQTLNHNVMYWYQQKSSQAPKLLFHYYDKDFNNEADTPDNFQSRRPNTSFCFLDIRSPGLGDTAMYLCATSRGGQDNEQFFGPGTRLTVL.